Reported below is one T cell receptor beta chain. The sample comes from a study of blood T cell repertoires in COVID-19. Across the study: Nucleic acid was either cDNA or gDNA, and it came from T cells, B-cell-depleted T cells, or PBMCs.

Methods used by the authors: Reference gene primer amplification gave nucleated cell count estimates. TCRdb's copy holds only in-frame clones and misses some; the assay was immunoSEQ multiplex PCR. D and trimming were read from the DNA, whereas the V and J calls and clone size are those reported in that table. The sample records 200,000 to 250,000 clones, about 88% being singletons. This receptor was identified in a man between 60 and 75 years old with acute or convalescent COVID-19. Sequencing was done on a sample of peripheral blood.

The CDR3 DNA reads as TGTGCCACCAGTGAGCGGGACAGGGAGAATGGCTACACCTTC. Translation: CATSERDRENGYTF. V and J are TRBV24-1 and TRBJ1-2; 9 bases align to TRBD1. Losses at the gene ends were 4 bases for V and 6 bases for J; bases not matched to a gene: 5. The CDR3 has 14 amino acids. Germline loops: CDR1 KGHDR, CDR2 SFDVKD.